The TCR beta chain under discussion was sequenced for a study of cytomegalovirus exposure and HLA in healthy donors. The primer mix had 60 Vbeta and 13 Jbeta primers. Under the authors' procedure: Per a later analysis, the number of unique TCR beta chains was roughly 87 million, of which about 10 million were shared. Sequencing used immunoSEQ multiplex PCR; TCRdb keeps in-frame clones, though not all of them. D and trimming come from the DNA, and the V and J calls and clone size come from that table. The data show 100,000 to 150,000 clones, approximately 80% seen once. CDR1 is SGHVS and CDR2 is FNYEAQ in the germline V gene. With V trimmed by 5 bases and J by 0 bases, 4 bases remained unmatched. The CDR3 has 16 residues.

The chain has TRBV7-6 and TRBJ2-3; TRBD2 aligns across 11 bases. The clonotype comes from a girl aged 2 to 9 in good health and CMV-seronegative. Sequencing was carried out using PBMCs. The CDR3 DNA follows: TGTGCCAGCAGCGCCAGACTAGCGGGGAGCACAGATACGCAGTATTTT. As protein: CASSARLAGSTDTQYF.